This TCR beta chain is from a study of radiotherapy plus CTLA-4 blockade in lung cancer. Turning to the study itself: There were objective responses in 15% to 20% of patients, and roughly 33% had disease control. Findings and caveats of the study: Together with interferon-beta, which increased in serum after radiation, early dynamic changes in blood T cell clones were reportedly the best predictors of response. After treatment with radiotherapy plus ipilimumab, TCR clones that came from the tumor expanded in blood.

Patients in the study, people with chemo-refractory metastatic non-small-cell lung cancer, received focal radiation plus ipilimumab CTLA-4 blockade. With respect to this clone: Its specificity is not known.

With V trimmed by 5 bases and J by 8 bases, 10 bases remained unmatched. CDR3 length equals 15 residues. Generated by immunoSEQ multiplex PCR, the TCRdb table keeps only in-frame clones and is missing some. The table has 30,000 or so clones, around 80% seen once. The sequence was obtained from a human donor with non-small cell lung cancer who had stable disease on radiotherapy plus ipilimumab. The sequencing used peripheral blood, collected from a patient treated with radiotherapy plus ipilimumab. This sequence joins TRBV6-7 and TRBJ1-4, with 8 bases lining up with TRBD1. Being an ORF, TRBV6-7 has a function that is uncertain. CDR3 nucleotide sequence: TGTGCCAGCAGTGAAGCGACAGGGGAGGAAGAAAAACTGTTTTTT. Protein product: CASSEATGEEEKLFF.